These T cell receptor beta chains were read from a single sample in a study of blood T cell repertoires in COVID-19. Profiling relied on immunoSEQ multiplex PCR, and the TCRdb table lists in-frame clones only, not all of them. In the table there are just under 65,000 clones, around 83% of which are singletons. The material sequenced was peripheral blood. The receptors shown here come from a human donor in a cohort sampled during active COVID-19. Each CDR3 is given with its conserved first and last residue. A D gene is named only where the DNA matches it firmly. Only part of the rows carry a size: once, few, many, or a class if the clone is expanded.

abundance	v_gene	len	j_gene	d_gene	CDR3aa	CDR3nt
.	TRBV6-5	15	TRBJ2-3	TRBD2	CASCSLAGGGDTQYF	TGTGCCAGCTGTTCACTAGCGGGAGGTGGAGATACGCAGTATTTT
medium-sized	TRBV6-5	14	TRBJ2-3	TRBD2	CATGSGGGTDTQYF	TGTGCCACGGGTAGCGGGGGGGGCACAGATACGCAGTATTTT
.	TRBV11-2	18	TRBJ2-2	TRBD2	CASSLVLAGPANTGELFF	TGTGCCAGCAGCTTAGTGCTAGCGGGACCCGCGAACACCGGGGAGCTGTTTTTT
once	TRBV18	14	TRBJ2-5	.	CASSPFVRGETQYF	TGTGCCAGCTCACCATTCGTCAGGGGAGAGACCCAGTACTTC
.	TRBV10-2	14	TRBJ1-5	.	CASSESGLNQPQHF	TGCGCCAGCAGTGAGTCGGGGCTCAATCAGCCCCAGCATTTT
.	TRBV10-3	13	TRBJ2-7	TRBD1	CAIMGTAAYEQYF	TGTGCCATCATGGGGACAGCGGCCTACGAGCAGTACTTC
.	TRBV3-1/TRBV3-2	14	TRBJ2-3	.	CASSQVQSTDTQYF	TGTGCCAGCAGCCAAGTACAAAGCACAGATACGCAGTATTTT
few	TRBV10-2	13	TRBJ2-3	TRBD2	CASSESGLGTQYF	TGCGCCAGCTCAGAGTCGGGACTAGGGACGCAGTATTTT
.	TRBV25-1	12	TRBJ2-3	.	CASSETADTQYF	TGTGCCAGCAGTGAAACGGCAGATACGCAGTATTTT
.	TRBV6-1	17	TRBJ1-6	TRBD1	CASSDLGQGFYNSPLHF	TGTGCCAGCAGTGACCTGGGACAGGGGTTCTATAATTCACCCCTCCACTTT
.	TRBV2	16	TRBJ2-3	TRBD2	CASSLAIAGGTDTQYF	TGTGCCAGCAGTTTGGCCATCGCGGGGGGAACAGATACGCAGTATTTT
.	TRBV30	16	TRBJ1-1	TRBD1	CAWSPVPGQGNTEAFF	TGTGCCTGGAGTCCGGTACCGGGACAGGGTAACACTGAAGCTTTCTTT
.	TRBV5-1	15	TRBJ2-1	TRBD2	CASSLLAGDYNEQFF	TGCGCCAGCAGCCTTTTAGCGGGGGACTACAATGAGCAGTTCTTC
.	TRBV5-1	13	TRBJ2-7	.	CASSLQGDYEQYF	TGCGCCAGCAGCCTCCAAGGGGACTACGAGCAGTACTTC
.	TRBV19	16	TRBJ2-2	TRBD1	CASSTDRASNTGELFF	TGTGCCAGTAGTACCGACAGGGCCTCGAACACCGGGGAGCTGTTTTTT
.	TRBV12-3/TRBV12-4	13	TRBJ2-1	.	CASSPSQGIDQFF	TGTGCCAGCAGCCCCTCCCAGGGTATCGATCAGTTCTTC
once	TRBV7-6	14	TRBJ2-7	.	CASSFNGVLYEQYF	TGTGCCAGCAGCTTTAACGGGGTCCTTTACGAGCAGTACTTC
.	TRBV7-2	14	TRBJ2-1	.	CASSPLANYNEQFF	TGTGCCAGCAGCCCGCTAGCAAACTACAATGAGCAGTTCTTC
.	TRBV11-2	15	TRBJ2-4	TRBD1	CASSRLRDRQNIQYF	TGTGCCAGCAGCCGTTTGCGGGACAGGCAAAACATTCAGTACTTC
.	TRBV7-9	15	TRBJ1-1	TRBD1	CASSLGVGQDTEAFF	TGTGCCAGCAGCTTAGGGGTCGGACAGGACACTGAAGCTTTCTTT
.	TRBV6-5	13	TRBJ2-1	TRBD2	CASKRENSGEQFF	TGTGCCAGCAAGCGGGAGAATTCGGGTGAGCAGTTCTTC
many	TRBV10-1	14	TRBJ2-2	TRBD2	CASSGTTNTGELFF	TGCGCCAGCTCCGGGACTACCAACACCGGGGAGCTGTTTTTT
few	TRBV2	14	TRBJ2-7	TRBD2	CASRETSGVYEQYF	TGTGCCAGCAGAGAGACTAGCGGGGTTTACGAGCAGTACTTC
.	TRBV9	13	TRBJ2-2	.	CASSVVSTGELFF	TGTGCCAGCAGCGTAGTGAGTACCGGGGAGCTGTTTTTT
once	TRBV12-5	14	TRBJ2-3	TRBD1	CASGKQGAKDTQYF	TGTGCTAGTGGAAAACAGGGGGCCAAAGATACGCAGTATTTT
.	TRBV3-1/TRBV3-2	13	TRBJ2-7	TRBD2	CASSQGTSHEQYF	TGTGCCAGCAGCCAAGGGACTAGCCACGAGCAGTACTTC
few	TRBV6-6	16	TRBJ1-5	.	CASSLPPDVRDQPQHF	TGTGCCAGCAGTTTACCACCCGACGTACGGGATCAGCCCCAGCATTTT
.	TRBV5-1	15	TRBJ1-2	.	CASSLVEGGNYGYTF	TGCGCCAGCAGCTTGGTTGAGGGAGGAAACTATGGCTACACCTTC
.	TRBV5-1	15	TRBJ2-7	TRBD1	CASSPQDRYGYEQYF	TGCGCCAGCAGCCCCCAGGACAGGTACGGGTACGAGCAGTACTTC
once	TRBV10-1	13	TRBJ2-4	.	CASSESAINIQYF	TGCGCCAGCAGTGAGTCTGCGATCAACATTCAGTACTTC
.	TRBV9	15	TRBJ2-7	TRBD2	CASSVLAAPPYEQYF	TGTGCCAGCAGCGTTCTAGCGGCACCCCCCTACGAGCAGTACTTC
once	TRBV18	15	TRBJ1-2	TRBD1	CASSLDRGLGYGYTF	TGTGCCAGCTCACTCGACAGGGGGCTGGGATATGGCTACACCTTC
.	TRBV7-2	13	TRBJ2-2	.	CASGGPNTGELFF	TGTGCCAGCGGTGGGCCGAACACCGGGGAGCTGTTTTTT
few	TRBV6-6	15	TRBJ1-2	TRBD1	CASSYSAGGLYGYTF	TGTGCCAGCAGTTACTCGGCAGGGGGCCTCTATGGCTACACCTTC
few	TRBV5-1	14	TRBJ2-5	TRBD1	CASSLQGASGAQYF	TGCGCCAGCAGCTTACAGGGGGCGTCCGGGGCCCAGTACTTC
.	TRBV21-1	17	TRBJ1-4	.	CASSKALWGEANEKLFF	TGTGCCAGCAGCAAAGCGCTTTGGGGGGAGGCTAATGAAAAACTGTTTTTT
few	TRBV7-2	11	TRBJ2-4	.	CASSRVDIQYF	TGTGCCAGCAGCCGGGTTGACATTCAGTACTTC
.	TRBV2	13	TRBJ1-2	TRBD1	CASTPDRDYGYTF	TGTGCCAGCACCCCGGACAGGGACTATGGCTACACCTTC
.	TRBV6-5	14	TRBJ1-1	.	CASTGLNGHNEAFF	TGTGCCAGCACAGGGCTGAATGGACACAATGAAGCTTTCTTT
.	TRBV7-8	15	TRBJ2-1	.	CASSRRLGDGNEQFF	TGTGCCAGCAGCCGTCGACTAGGGGACGGGAATGAGCAGTTCTTC
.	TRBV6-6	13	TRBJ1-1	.	CASSPNRDAEAFF	TGTGCCAGCAGCCCCAACAGGGACGCTGAAGCTTTCTTT
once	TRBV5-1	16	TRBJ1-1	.	CASSLAIGVMNTEAFF	TGCGCCAGCAGCTTGGCAATAGGGGTGATGAACACTGAAGCTTTCTTT
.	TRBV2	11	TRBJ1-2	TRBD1	CAGRQGFDYTF	TGTGCCGGTCGACAGGGGTTTGACTACACCTTC
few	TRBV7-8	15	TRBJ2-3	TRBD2	CASIQAGVSTDTQYF	TGTGCCAGCATCCAGGCGGGAGTTAGCACAGATACGCAGTATTTT
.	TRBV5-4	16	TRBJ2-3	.	CASSPNDRTGSYTQYF	TGTGCCAGCAGCCCTAACGACAGAACCGGCAGCTATACGCAGTATTTT
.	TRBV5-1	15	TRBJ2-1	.	CASSWGEVSYNEQFF	TGCGCCAGCAGCTGGGGAGAAGTCTCCTACAATGAGCAGTTCTTC
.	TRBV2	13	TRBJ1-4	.	CASKSGGDEKLFF	TGTGCCAGCAAATCGGGTGGAGACGAAAAACTGTTTTTT
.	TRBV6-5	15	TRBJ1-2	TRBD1	CASSLRGQGIGGYTF	TGTGCCAGCAGTCTTCGGGGACAGGGTATTGGTGGCTACACCTTC
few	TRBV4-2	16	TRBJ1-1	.	CASSQEGGAPNTEAFF	TGTGCCAGCAGCCAAGAGGGGGGGGCCCCGAACACTGAAGCTTTCTTT
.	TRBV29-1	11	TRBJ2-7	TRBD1	CSVGTDYEQYF	TGCAGCGTCGGGACAGACTACGAGCAGTACTTC
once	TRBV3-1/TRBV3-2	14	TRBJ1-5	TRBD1	CASSPQGAHQPQHF	TGTGCCAGCAGCCCACAGGGGGCCCATCAGCCCCAGCATTTT
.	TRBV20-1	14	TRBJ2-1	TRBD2	CSASAGLAGHEQFF	TGCAGTGCTAGTGCAGGACTAGCGGGACATGAGCAGTTCTTC